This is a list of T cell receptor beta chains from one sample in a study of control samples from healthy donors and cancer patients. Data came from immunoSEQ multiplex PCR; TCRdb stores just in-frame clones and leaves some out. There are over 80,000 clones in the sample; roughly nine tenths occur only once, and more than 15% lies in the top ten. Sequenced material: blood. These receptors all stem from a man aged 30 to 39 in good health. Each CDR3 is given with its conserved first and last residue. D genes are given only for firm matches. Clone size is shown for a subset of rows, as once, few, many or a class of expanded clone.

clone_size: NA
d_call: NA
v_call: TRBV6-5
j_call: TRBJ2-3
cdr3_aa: CASILGVGADTQYF
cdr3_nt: TGTGCCAGCATCTTAGGGGTGGGGGCAGATACGCAGTATTTT

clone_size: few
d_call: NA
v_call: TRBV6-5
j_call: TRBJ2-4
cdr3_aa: CASSYAPGAKNIQYF
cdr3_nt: TGTGCCAGCAGTTACGCCCCGGGAGCCAAAAACATTCAGTACTTC

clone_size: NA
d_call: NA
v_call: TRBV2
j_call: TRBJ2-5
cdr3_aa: CASKREETQYF
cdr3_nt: TGTGCCAGTAAACGTGAAGAGACCCAGTACTTC

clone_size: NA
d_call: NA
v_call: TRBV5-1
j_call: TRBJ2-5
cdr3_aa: CASSLEGRERETQYF
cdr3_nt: TGCGCCAGCAGCTTGGAAGGCAGGGAAAGGGAGACCCAGTACTTC

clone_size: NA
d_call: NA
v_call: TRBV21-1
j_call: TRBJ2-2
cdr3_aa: CASSNLGQGNRGAVF
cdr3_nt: TGTGCCAGCAGCAACTTGGGACAGGGGAACCGGGGAGCTGTTTTT

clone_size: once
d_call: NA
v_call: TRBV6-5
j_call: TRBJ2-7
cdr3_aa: CASSTGAGTYEQYF
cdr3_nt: TGTGCCAGCAGTACCGGGGCAGGGACCTACGAGCAGTACTTC

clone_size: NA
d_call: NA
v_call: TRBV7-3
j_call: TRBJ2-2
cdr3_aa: CASSPSGTGELFF
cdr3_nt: TGTGCCAGCAGTCCGAGCGGGACCGGGGAGCTGTTTTTT

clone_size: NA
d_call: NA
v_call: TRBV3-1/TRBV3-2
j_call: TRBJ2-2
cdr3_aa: CASSHIGDERGTGELFF
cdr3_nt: TGTGCCAGCAGCCATATCGGGGACGAGAGGGGGACCGGGGAGCTGTTTTTT

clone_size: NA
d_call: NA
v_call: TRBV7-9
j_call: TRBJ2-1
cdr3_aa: CASSSGISYNEQFF
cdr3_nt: TGTGCCAGCAGCTCCGGGATCTCCTACAATGAGCAGTTCTTC

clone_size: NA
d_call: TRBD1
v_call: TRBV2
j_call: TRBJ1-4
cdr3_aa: CASRDSGQGTTNEKLFF
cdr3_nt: TGTGCCAGCAGGGACTCGGGACAGGGTACAACTAATGAAAAACTGTTTTTT

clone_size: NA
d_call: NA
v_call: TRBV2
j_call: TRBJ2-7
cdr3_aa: CASSDLPGPYEQYF
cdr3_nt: TGTGCCAGCAGCGATTTACCGGGCCCCTACGAGCAGTACTTC

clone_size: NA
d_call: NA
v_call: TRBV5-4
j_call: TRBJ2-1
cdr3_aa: CASSLVHSALVHYNEQFF
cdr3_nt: TGTGCCAGCAGCTTGGTGCACAGCGCCCTTGTTCATTACAATGAGCAGTTCTTC

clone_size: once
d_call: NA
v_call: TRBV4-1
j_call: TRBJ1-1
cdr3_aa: CASSLFSGARTEAFF
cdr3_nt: TGCGCCAGCAGCCTATTTTCAGGGGCGCGGACTGAAGCTTTCTTT

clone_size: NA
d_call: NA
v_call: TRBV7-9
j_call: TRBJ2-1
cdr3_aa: CASSLRESDNEQFF
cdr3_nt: TGTGCCAGCAGCTTACGGGAGAGTGACAATGAGCAGTTCTTC

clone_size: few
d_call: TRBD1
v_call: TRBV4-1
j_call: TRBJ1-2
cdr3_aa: CASSPDPRQGALYGYTF
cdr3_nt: TGCGCCAGCAGCCCGGATCCCAGACAGGGGGCTCTCTATGGCTACACCTTC

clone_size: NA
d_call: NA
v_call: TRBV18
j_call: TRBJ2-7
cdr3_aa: CASSPQAEYYEQYF
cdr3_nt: TGTGCCAGCTCACCGCAGGCAGAGTACTACGAGCAGTACTTC

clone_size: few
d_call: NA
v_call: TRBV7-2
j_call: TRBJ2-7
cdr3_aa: CASSLVTGPSSYEQYF
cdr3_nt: TGTGCCAGCAGCTTGGTAACGGGACCGAGCTCCTACGAGCAGTACTTC

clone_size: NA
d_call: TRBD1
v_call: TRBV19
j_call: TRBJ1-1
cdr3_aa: CAARQGDDTEAFF
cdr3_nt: TGTGCCGCCCGACAGGGGGATGACACTGAAGCTTTCTTT

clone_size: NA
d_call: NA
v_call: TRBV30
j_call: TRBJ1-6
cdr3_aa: CAWSVWDRSPLHF
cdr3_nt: TGTGCCTGGAGTGTGTGGGATAGGTCACCCCTCCACTTT

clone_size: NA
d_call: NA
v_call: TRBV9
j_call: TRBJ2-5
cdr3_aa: CASSVLDNRETQYF
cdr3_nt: TGTGCCAGCAGCGTATTGGACAACCGAGAGACCCAGTACTTC

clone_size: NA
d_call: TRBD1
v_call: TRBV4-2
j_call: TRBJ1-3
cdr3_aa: CASSETGAGNTIYF
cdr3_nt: TGTGCCAGCAGCGAGACAGGGGCTGGAAACACCATATATTTT

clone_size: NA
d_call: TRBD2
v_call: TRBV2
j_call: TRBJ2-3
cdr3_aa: CASRSRGGTDTQYF
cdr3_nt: TGTGCCAGCAGGTCCCGGGGGGGCACAGATACGCAGTATTTT

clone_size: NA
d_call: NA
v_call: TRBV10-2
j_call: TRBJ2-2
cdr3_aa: CASSVRLGVTGELFF
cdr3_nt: TGCGCCAGCAGTGTTCGGCTGGGGGTCACCGGGGAGCTGTTTTTT

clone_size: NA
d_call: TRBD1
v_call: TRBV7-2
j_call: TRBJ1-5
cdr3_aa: CASSLARGTDQPQHF
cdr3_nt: TGTGCCAGCAGCTTAGCCAGGGGGACGGATCAGCCCCAGCATTTT

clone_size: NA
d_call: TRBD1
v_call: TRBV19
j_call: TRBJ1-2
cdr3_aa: CASSRQGKDYGYTF
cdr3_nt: TGTGCCAGTAGCAGACAGGGAAAGGACTATGGCTACACCTTC

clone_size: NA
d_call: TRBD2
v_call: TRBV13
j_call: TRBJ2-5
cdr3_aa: CASSLRAGAFQETQYF
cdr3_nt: TGTGCCAGCAGCTTACGAGCGGGGGCCTTCCAAGAGACCCAGTACTTC

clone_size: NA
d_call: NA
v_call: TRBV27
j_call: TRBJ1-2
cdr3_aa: CASTPYTGHGYTF
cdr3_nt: TGTGCCAGCACCCCCTATACAGGCCATGGCTACACCTTC

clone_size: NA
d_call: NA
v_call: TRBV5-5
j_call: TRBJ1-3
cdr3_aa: CASSLPGNSGNTIYF
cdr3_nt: TGTGCCAGCAGCCTGCCGGGGAACTCTGGAAACACCATATATTTT

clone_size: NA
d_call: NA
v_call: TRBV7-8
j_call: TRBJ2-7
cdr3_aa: CASSLRAGRAYEQYF
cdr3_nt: TGTGCCAGCAGCTTAAGGGCAGGGCGGGCCTACGAGCAGTACTTC

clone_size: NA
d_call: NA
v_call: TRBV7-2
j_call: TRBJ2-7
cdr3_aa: CASSLVGDYEQYF
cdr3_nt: TGTGCCAGCAGCTTAGTTGGGGATTACGAGCAGTACTTC

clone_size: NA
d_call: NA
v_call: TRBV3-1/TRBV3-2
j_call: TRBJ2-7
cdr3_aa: CASSRTSGNYEQYF
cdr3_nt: TGTGCCAGCAGCCGGACGTCAGGGAATTACGAGCAGTACTTC

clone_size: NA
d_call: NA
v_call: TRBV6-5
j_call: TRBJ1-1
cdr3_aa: CASSTTSGRARRAFF
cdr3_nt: TGTGCCAGCAGCACTACGTCGGGTAGGGCGCGGCGGGCTTTCTTT

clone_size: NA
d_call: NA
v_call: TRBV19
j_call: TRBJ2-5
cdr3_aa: CARLPRVDGETQYF
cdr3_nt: TGTGCCAGACTACCTAGGGTGGATGGAGAGACCCAGTACTTC

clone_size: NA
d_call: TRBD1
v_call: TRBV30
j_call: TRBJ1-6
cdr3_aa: CAQATGSSPLHF
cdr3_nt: TGTGCGCAGGCGACAGGGAGTTCACCCCTCCACTTT

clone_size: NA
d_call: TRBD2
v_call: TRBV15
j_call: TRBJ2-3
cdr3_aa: CATSRDRLAAHTDTQYF
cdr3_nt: TGTGCCACCAGCAGGGACCGACTAGCGGCCCACACAGATACGCAGTATTTT

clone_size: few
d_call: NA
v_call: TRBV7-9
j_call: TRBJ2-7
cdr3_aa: CASSLGGLAGIEQYF
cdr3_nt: TGTGCCAGCAGCTTAGGGGGGTTAGCAGGGATCGAGCAGTACTTC

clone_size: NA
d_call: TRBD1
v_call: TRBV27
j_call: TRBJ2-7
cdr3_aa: CASSPVRANRGTYEQYF
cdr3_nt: TGTGCCAGCAGTCCTGTGAGGGCGAACAGGGGAACCTACGAGCAGTACTTC

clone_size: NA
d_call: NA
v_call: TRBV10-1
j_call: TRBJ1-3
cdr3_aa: CASSESTGGQRNTIYF
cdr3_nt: TGCGCCAGCAGTGAGTCGACGGGGGGCCAACGAAACACCATATATTTT

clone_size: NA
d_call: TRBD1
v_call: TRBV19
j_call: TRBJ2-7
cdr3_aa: CASSFTGTGLYEQYF
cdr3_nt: TGTGCCAGTAGTTTTACCGGGACAGGACTCTACGAGCAGTACTTC

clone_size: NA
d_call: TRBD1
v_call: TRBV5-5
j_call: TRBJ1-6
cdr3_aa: CASSQTGTGTNNSPLHF
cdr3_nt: TGTGCCAGCAGCCAGACCGGGACAGGGACCAATAATTCACCCCTCCACTTT

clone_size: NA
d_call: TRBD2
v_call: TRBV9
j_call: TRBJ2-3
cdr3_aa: CASSVESGLAGFTDTQYF
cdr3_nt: TGTGCCAGCAGCGTAGAGTCGGGGCTAGCGGGGTTCACAGATACGCAGTATTTT

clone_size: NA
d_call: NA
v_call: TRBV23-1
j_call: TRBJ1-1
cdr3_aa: CASSQPGSYWSTEAFF
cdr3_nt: TGCGCCAGCAGTCAACCGGGGTCTTACTGGAGTACTGAAGCTTTCTTT

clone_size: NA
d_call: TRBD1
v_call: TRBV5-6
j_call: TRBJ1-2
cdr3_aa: CASSLHQGDGYTF
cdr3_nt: TGTGCCAGCAGCTTGCACCAGGGGGATGGCTACACCTTC

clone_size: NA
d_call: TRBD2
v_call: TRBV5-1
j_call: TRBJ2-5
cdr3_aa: CASSLKLAGGGYQETQYF
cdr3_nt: TGCGCCAGCAGCTTGAAACTAGCGGGAGGCGGGTATCAAGAGACCCAGTACTTC

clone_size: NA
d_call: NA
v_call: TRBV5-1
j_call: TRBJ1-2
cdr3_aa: CASSLDSGYGYTF
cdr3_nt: TGCGCCAGCAGCTTGGACAGTGGCTATGGCTACACCTTC

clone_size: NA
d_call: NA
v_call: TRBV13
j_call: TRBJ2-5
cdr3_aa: CASSLDQEETQYF
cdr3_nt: TGTGCCAGCAGCTTAGATCAAGAAGAGACCCAGTACTTC

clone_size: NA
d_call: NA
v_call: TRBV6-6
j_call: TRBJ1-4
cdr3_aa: CASSYRDEKLFF
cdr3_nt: TGTGCCAGCAGTTACCGGGATGAAAAACTGTTTTTT

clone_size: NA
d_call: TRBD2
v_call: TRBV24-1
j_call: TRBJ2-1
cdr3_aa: CATSDTVAGADEQFF
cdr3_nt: TGTGCCACCAGTGATACTGTGGCGGGAGCTGATGAGCAGTTCTTC

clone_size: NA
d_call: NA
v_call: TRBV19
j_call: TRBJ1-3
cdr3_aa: CASSRELVSGNTIYF
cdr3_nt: TGTGCCAGTAGTCGCGAGCTCGTCTCTGGAAACACCATATATTTT

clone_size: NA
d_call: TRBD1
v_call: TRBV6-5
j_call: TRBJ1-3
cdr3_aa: CASSSGTAGNTIYF
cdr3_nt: TGTGCCAGCAGTTCCGGGACAGCAGGAAACACCATATATTTT

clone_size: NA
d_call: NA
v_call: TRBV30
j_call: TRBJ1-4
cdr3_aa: CAWSVDWGLKEKLFF
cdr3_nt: TGTGCCTGGAGTGTAGATTGGGGGCTGAAGGAAAAACTGTTTTTT

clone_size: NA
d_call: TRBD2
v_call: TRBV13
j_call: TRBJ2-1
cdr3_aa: CASSLDRLAGAPGNEQFF
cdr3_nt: TGTGCCAGCAGCTTGGACCGACTAGCGGGGGCCCCGGGAAATGAGCAGTTCTTC

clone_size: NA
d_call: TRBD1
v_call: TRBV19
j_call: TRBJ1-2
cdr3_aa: CASSSVGTGIGYGYTF
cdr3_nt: TGTGCCAGTAGTAGCGTCGGGACAGGGATCGGCTATGGCTACACCTTC

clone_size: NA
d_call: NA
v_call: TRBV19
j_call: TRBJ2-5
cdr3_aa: CASSIAGTQETQYF
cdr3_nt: TGTGCCAGTAGTATTGCGGGTACGCAAGAGACCCAGTACTTC

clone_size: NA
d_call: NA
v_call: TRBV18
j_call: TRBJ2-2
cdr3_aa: CASSPPTRGTGELFF
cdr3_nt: TGTGCCAGCTCACCACCTACTCGGGGGACCGGGGAGCTGTTTTTT